Listed here are 7 T cell receptor beta chains from one sample, sequenced in a study of human thymus T cells (dated by TCRdb to about 2020). Libraries were prepared through the immunoSEQ multiplex PCR assay. In TCRdb, the immuneACCESS table is reduced to in-frame sequences with V and J assigned. These tables do not hold every clone; where another copy was compared, an unresolved V gene accounts for under half, and the others remain unexplained. A total of under 95,000 clones appear in this sample, 90% to 95% of them only once. The ten largest clones take up 0.03% to 0.035% of the sample. Thymus tissue was obtained as surgical resects removed during corrective cardiac surgery. Source material: thymus tissue. Receptor source: a girl less than two years old with a congenital heart defect but otherwise immunologically healthy.

This chain joins TRBV9 and TRBJ1-5; the D gene is possibly TRBD1 (5 bases). The CDR3 loop spans 16 amino acids. Trimming pared 7 bases from V and 1 base from J, leaving 18 bases between. Germline V CDR1 and CDR2: SGDLS, YYNGEE. The CDR3 here is CASHTLGGTSNQPQHF. The DNA of the CDR3 is TGTGCCAGCCACACCCTGGGGGGGACCAGCAATCAGCCCCAGCATTTT.

The V call is TRBV5-8, the J call TRBJ2-1; D is unclear. Germline V gene data show CDR1 as SGHTS and CDR2 as YDEGEE. V was shortened by 0 bases and J by 1 base, with 8 bases between the two germline ends. This CDR3 is 15 amino acids long. In DNA form, the CDR3 reads TGTGCCAGCAGCTTGGAACAGACATCCTACAATGAGCAGTTCTTC. Protein sequence: CASSLEQTSYNEQFF.

The chain employs TRBV5-1 and TRBJ2-7; D perhaps matches TRBD2 (5 bases). Trimming removed 6 bases at V and 3 bases at J, with 25 bases between. Looked up from germline, CDR1 is SGHRS and CDR2 is YFSETQ. This CDR3 contains 17 residues. CDR3 bases: TGCGCCAGCACCTTTCACCCGGGGAGCAACCTCTACTACGAGCAGTACTTC. Translated: CASTFHPGSNLYYEQYF.

V usage is TRBV15 and J usage is TRBJ2-6, with 10 bases that match TRBD1. Germline CDR1 LNHNV, CDR2 YYDKDF (reference sequence). The V and J ends lost 6 bases and 3 bases, in that order; junction bases with no gene match: 8. CDR3 size: 17 residues. The CDR3 spells CATSTDRGLNGANVLTF. The DNA for the CDR3 is TGTGCCACCAGTACTGACAGGGGGCTAAATGGGGCCAACGTCCTGACTTTC.

The gene calls are TRBV4-1 and TRBJ1-4; weak D call: TRBD1 (5 bases). Trimming took off 0 bases at V and 5 bases at J, with 13 bases between the two ends. CDR1 is MGHRA and CDR2 is YSYEKL in the germline V gene. CDR3 length: 16 residues. The CDR3 region has the DNA TGCGCCAGCAGCCAAGATCGGGGGGGAGGGAATGAAAAACTGTTTTTT. Its protein is CASSQDRGGGNEKLFF.

CDR3 nucleotides: TGCGCCAGCAGCCTAGGACAGGGGACCTACGAGCAGTACTTC. It encodes CASSLGQGTYEQYF. V usage is TRBV4-1 and J usage is TRBJ2-7, with 9 bases fitting TRBD1. CDR3 length: 14 residues. V was clipped by 4 bases and J by 2 bases; unmatched bases: 3. CDR1 is MGHRA, CDR2 YSYEKL, per germline.

The rearrangement links TRBV30 to TRBJ2-7; TRBD1 agrees at 10 bases. This CDR3 has 13 residues. Trimming took 5 bases from V and 5 from J; bases not matched to a gene: 6. Germline-derived CDR1 and CDR2 are GTSNPN and SVGIG (reference sequence). CDR3 protein: CAWERDRGDEQYF. CDR3 DNA: TGTGCCTGGGAAAGGGACAGGGGCGACGAGCAGTACTTC.